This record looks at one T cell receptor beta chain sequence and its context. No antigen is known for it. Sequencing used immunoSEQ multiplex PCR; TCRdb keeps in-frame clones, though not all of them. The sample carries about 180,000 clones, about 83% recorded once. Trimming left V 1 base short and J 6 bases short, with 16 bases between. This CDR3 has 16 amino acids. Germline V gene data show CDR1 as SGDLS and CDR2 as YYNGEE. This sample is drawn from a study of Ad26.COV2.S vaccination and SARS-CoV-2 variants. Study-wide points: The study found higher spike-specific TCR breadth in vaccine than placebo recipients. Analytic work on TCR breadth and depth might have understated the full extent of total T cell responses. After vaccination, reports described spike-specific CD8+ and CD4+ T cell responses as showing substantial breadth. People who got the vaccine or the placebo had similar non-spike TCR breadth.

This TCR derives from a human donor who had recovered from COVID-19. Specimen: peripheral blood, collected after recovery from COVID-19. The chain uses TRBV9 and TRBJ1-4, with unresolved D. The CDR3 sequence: CASSVTPGRTHEKLFF. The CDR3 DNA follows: TGTGCCAGCAGCGTAACCCCCGGGCGTACTCATGAAAAACTGTTTTTT.